Below are 3 T cell receptor beta chains sequenced from a single sample in a study of T cell responses to AZD1222 COVID-19 vaccine. The assay was immunoSEQ multiplex PCR, and TCRdb's table has in-frame clones only and misses some. The sample holds about 130,000 clones; just over 85% are singletons and the top ten take under 25%. The specimen was peripheral blood, collected on day 0 of AZD1222 vaccination. The receptors come from an adult in good health.

J is TRBJ2-7 and V is TRBV18; 7 bases line up with TRBD2. Unmatched junction bases numbered 9, after V lost 4 bases and J lost 3 bases. Germline V gene data show CDR1 as KGHSH and CDR2 as LQKENI. The CDR3 is made up of 15 amino acids. CDR3 sequence: CASSLLAVGNYEQYF. As DNA, the CDR3 is TGTGCCAGCTCACTCCTAGCGGTGGGGAACTACGAGCAGTACTTC.

This clone was observed a handful of times. The chain recombines TRBV24-1 with TRBJ1-1; D remains ambiguous. V dropped 4 bases and J dropped 1 base, with 6 bases sitting between them. Germline V lookup: CDR1 KGHDR, CDR2 SFDVKD. This CDR3 is built from 13 residues. The CDR3 bases are TGTGCCACCAGTGACCTTGAGAACACTGAAGCTTTCTTT. This gives the protein CATSDLENTEAFF.

The chain uses TRBV10-2 and TRBJ2-7; perhaps TRBD1 as D (6 bases). CDR3 length equals 15 residues. Trimming stripped 3 bases from V and 3 bases from J, with 15 bases between. The germline V gene has CDR1 WSHSY and CDR2 SAAADI. The chain's CDR3 is CASSDSGVRSYEQYF. Here the CDR3 DNA reads TGCGCCAGCAGTGATTCAGGGGTCCGGAGCTACGAGCAGTACTTC.